The TCR beta chain described here comes from a study of T cell clones after liver transplantation. At the level of the study: Post-transplant blood was tracked for graft-donor-reactive T cell clones identified in a pre-transplant mixed lymphocyte reaction.

With respect to this clone: Antigen: not known.

CD3+CD4+ and CD3+CD8+ cells were FACS-sorted from thawed unstimulated PBMCs. V was pared by 3 bases and J by 9 bases, with 18 bases of the junction left unmatched. CDR3 size: 18 residues. The germline CDR1 and CDR2 sequences are SGHRS and YFSETQ. Study results and caveats: These preliminary findings come from unstandardized post-transplant sampling times. Graft donor-reactive T cells may have migrated into the graft rather than being deleted.

TCRdb keeps only in-frame clones here, not all; method: immunoSEQ multiplex PCR. The repertoire holds 70,000 to 95,000 clones, with around 78% as singletons. The V and J genes are TRBV5-1 and TRBJ2-1; 10 nucleotides match TRBD2. The material was CD4+ T cells from blood, obtained at the 22-month timepoint. The receptor comes from a human patient who received a liver transplant. Part of the T cells may come from the graft donor. The CDR3 reads CASSSGLSSGSSWGEQFF. The CDR3 DNA reads as TGCGCCAGCAGCTCCGGATTGTCTAGCGGGAGTTCTTGGGGTGAGCAGTTCTTC.